In this sample, the clone carrying this TCR beta chain turned up a few times. The antigen remains unidentified. Germline is not matched at one junction end, which may reflect a read error. The data belong to a study of cytomegalovirus exposure and HLA in healthy donors. Study summary: There were about 85 million unique TCRs (from HLA-typed donors) in an early data release. For the approximately 360 genotyped donors, more than 65% fell within the Caucasian-associated ancestry cluster.

Overall study results and limits: In a later analysis, productive TCRs from donors in an Asian-associated ancestry cluster reportedly carried fewer N-insertions than the cohort mean. The authors considered a cluster of highly shared sequence variants likely to be a sequencing artifact.

The germline gives CDR1 DFQATT, CDR2 SNEGSKA (reference sequence). CDR3 length: 11 amino acids. The PCR used 60 Vbeta and 13 Jbeta primers. Clones were read by immunoSEQ multiplex PCR, and TCRdb kept only the in-frame ones, dropping some. The data contain under 170,000 clones, around 60% of them singletons. Sequencing used PBMCs. The clonotype comes from a woman aged 55-75 years in good health and CMV-seropositive. The chain couples TRBV20-1 to TRBJ2-7; 8 bases align to TRBD2. CDR3 sequence (DNA): TGCAGTGCTAGCGGGAGGGACTCGAGGGACTTC. It encodes CSASGRDSRDF.